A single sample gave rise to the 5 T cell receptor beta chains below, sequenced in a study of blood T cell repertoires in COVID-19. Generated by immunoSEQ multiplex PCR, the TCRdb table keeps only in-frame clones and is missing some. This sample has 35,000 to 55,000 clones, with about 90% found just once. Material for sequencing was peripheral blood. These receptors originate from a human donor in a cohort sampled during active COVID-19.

This CDR3 reads CASSSWVGETQYF. The CDR3 DNA reads TGTGCCAGCAGCTCCTGGGTCGGGGAGACCCAGTACTTC. The genes are TRBV11-3 and TRBJ2-5, with D unclear. V was cut by 4 bases and J by 5 bases, with 11 bases left in between. Germline CDR1 is SGHNT and CDR2 is YENEEA. The CDR3 sequence is 13 residues long.

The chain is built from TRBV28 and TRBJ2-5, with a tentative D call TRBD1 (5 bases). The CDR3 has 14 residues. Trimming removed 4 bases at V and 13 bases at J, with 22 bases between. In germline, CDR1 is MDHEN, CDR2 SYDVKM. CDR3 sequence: CASSSTGHLGGAYF. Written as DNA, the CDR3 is TGTGCCAGCAGTTCAACCGGACATCTAGGCGGTGCGTACTTC.

The CDR3 spells CASSLTLGFPMNEQFF. As DNA, the CDR3 is TGTGCCAGCAGCTTAACGTTGGGCTTTCCGATGAATGAGCAGTTCTTC. The rearrangement joins TRBV7-3 to TRBJ2-1; D is undetermined. Germline V gene sequence: CDR1 SGHTA, CDR2 FQGTGA. V was cut by 0 bases and J by 7 bases, with 16 bases left in between. The CDR3 sequence is 16 residues long. Full variable domain (remainder filled in from reference TRBV7-3 and TRBJ2-1): GAGVSQTPSNKVTEKGKYVELRCDPISGHTALYWYRQSLGQGPEFLIYFQGTGAADDSGLPNDRFFAVRPEGSVSTLKIQRTERGDSAVYLCASSLTLGFPMNEQFFGPGTRLTVL.

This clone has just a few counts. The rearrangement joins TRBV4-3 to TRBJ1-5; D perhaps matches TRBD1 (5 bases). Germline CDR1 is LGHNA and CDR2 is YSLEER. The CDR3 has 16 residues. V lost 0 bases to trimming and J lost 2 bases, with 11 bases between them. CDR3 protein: CASSQDLAGRNQPQHF. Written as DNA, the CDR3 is TGCGCCAGCAGCCAAGATTTGGCAGGGCGCAATCAGCCCCAGCATTTT.

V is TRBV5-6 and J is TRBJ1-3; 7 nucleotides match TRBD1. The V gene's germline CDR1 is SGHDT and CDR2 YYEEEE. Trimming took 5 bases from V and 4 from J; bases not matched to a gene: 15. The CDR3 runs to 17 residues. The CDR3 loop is CASRHWQGGTAGNTIYF. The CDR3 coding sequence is TGTGCCAGCAGACACTGGCAGGGGGGTACGGCAGGAAACACCATATATTTT.